This T cell receptor beta chain is from a study of T cell responses to AZD1222 COVID-19 vaccine. About this clone: Antigen unknown.

General observations from the study: At baseline, seropositivity was found in only 6 or 7 AZD1222 recipients. Across the whole spike, CD4 TCRs peaked at regions 160-218 and 743-854.

The assay was immunoSEQ multiplex PCR, and TCRdb's table has in-frame clones only and misses some. The table lists 90,000 to 150,000 clones, roughly 90% of them singletons. Sequencing used peripheral blood, obtained on day 0 of AZD1222 vaccination. This sequence originates from an adult in good health.

CDR3 region: CASSLEGRSYEQYF. For the CDR3, the DNA is TGCGCCAGCAGCTTGGAGGGACGGTCCTACGAGCAGTACTTC. This chain joins TRBV5-1 and TRBJ2-7; D might be TRBD1 or TRBD2, each matching 5 bases. This CDR3 contains 14 residues. V lost 0 bases to trimming and J lost 1 base, with 8 bases between them. Germline V gene sequence: CDR1 SGHRS, CDR2 YFSETQ.